The subject of this entry is one TCR beta chain. Sequencing was performed with immunoSEQ multiplex PCR; in TCRdb, only in-frame clones are kept and a portion is missing. The repertoire holds about 83,000 clones, with around 90% as singletons. The CDR3 has 15 amino acids. Germline V CDR1 and CDR2: SGDLS, YYNGEE. Trimming took 5 bases from V and 2 from J, leaving 17 bases between them. The sample is drawn from a study of T cell changes during pregnancy in multiple sclerosis. Sequencing was performed on PBMCs, taken in the first trimester of pregnancy. The sequence was collected from a female donor in good health, serving as a control in a pregnancy study. Some clones in this sample may be carry-over from other donors' samples. This sequence joins TRBV9 and TRBJ2-7, with D maybe TRBD2 (7 bases). CDR3 residues: CASSPDVGGPYEQYF. CDR3 coding DNA: TGTGCCAGCAGTCCAGACGTCGGGGGGCCCTACGAGCAGTACTTC.